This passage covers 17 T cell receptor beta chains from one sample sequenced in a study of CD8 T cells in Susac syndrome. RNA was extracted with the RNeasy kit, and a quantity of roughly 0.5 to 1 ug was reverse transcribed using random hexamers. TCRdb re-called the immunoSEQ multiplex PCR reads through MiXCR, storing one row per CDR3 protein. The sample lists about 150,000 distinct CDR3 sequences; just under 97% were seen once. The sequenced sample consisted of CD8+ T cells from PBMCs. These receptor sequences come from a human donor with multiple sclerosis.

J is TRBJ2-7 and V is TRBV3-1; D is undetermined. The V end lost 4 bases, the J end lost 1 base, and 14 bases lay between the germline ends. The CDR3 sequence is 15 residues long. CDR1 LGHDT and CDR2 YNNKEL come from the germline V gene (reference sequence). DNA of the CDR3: TGTGCCAGCAGCCCCGGTACGGCCCCGTCCTACGAGCAGTACGTC. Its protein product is CASSPGTAPSYEQYV.

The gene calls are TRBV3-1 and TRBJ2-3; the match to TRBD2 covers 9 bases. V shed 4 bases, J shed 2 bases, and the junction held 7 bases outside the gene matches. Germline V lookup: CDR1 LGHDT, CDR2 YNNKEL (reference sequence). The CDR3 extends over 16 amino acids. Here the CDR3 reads CASSLTSGRITDTQYF. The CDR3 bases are TGTGCCAGCAGCCTCACTAGCGGGCGAATCACAGATACGCAGTATTTT.

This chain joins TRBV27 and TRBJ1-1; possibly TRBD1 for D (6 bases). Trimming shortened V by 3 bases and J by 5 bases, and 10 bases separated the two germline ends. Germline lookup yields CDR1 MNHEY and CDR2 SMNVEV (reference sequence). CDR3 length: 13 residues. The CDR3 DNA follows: TGTGCCAGCAGTTTGGGGGCTGGAACTGAAGCTTTCTTT. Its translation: CASSLGAGTEAFF.

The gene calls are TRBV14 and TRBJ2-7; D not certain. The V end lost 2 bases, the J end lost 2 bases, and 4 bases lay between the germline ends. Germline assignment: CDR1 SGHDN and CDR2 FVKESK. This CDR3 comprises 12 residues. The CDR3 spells CASSQRPYEQYV. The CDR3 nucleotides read TGTGCCAGCAGCCAACGCCCCTACGAGCAGTACGTC.

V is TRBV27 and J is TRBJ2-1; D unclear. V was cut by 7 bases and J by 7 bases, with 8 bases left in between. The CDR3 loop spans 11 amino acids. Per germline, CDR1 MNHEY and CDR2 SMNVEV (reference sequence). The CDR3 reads CASTFGNEQFF. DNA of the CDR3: TGTGCCAGCACTTTTGGAAATGAGCAGTTCTTC.

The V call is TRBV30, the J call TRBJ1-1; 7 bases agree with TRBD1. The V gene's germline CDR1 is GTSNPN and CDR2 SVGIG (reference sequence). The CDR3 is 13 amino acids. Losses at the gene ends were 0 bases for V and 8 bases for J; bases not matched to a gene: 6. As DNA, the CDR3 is TGTGCCTGGAGTGTGGGGACAGCCAAGGAAGCTTTCTTT. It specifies CAWSVGTAKEAFF.

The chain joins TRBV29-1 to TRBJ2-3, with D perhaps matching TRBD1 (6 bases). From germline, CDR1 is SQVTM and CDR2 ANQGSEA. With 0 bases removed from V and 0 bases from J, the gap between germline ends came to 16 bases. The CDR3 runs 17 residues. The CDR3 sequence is CSVEDPPRDTSTDTQYF. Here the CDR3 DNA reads TGCAGCGTTGAAGACCCTCCCCGGGACACAAGCACAGATACGCAGTATTTT.

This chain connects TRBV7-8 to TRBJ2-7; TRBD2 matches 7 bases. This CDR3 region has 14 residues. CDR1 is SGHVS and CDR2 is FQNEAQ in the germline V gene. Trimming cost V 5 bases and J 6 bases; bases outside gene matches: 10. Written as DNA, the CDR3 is TGTGCCAGCAGCCCCATTCACCTAGCGGTCGAGCAGTACTTC. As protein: CASSPIHLAVEQYF. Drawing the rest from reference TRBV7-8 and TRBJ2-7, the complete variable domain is GAGVSQSPRYKVAKRGQDVALRCDPISGHVSLFWYQQALGQGPEFLTYFQNEAQLDKSGLPSDRFFAERPEGSVSTLKIQRTQQEDSAVYLCASSPIHLAVEQYFGPGTRLTVT.

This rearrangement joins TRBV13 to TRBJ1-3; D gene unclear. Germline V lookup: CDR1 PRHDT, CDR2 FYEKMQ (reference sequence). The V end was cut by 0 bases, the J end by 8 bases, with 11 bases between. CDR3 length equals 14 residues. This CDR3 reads CASSLGGSSDTIYF. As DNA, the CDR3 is TGTGCCAGCAGCTTAGGTGGTTCCTCGGACACCATATATTTT.

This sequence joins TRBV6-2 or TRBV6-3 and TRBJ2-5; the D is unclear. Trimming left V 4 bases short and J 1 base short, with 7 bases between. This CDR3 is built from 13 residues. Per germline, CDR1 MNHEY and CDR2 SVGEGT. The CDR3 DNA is TGTGCCAGCAGTTCAGGTTTCCAAGAGACCCAGTACTTC. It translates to CASSSGFQETQYF.

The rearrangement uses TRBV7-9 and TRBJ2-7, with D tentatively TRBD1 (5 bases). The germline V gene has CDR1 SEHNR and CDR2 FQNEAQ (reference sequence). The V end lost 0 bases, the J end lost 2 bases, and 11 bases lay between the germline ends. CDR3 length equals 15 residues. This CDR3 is CASSLARDRPYEQYF. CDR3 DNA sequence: TGTGCCAGCAGCTTAGCCAGGGATCGGCCCTACGAGCAGTACTTC.

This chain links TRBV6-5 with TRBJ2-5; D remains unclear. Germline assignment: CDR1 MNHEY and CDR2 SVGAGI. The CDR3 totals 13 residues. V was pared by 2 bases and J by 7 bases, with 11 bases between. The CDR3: CASSYVVTGTQYF. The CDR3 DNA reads TGTGCCAGCAGTTACGTGGTCACGGGGACCCAGTACTTC.

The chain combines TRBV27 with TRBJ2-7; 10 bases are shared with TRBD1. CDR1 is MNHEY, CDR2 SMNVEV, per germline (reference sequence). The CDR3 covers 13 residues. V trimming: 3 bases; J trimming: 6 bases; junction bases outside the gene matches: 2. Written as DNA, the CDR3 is TGTGCCAGCAGTTTGCGGACAGGGGGCGAGCAGTACTTC. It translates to CASSLRTGGEQYF.

CDR3 bases: TGTGCCAGCAGTTTAGCGGGGGAGTTACCGAATGAGCAGTTCTTC. As protein: CASSLAGELPNEQFF. V gene TRBV2 combines with J gene TRBJ2-1; 9 nucleotides line up with TRBD2. The germline CDR1 and CDR2 sequences are SNHLY and FYNNEI. J was trimmed by 7 bases and V by 5 bases; bases with no gene match: 9. This CDR3 is built from 15 residues. Full variable domain (missing parts from reference TRBV2 and TRBJ2-1): EPEVTQTPSHQVTQMGQEVILRCVPISNHLYFYWYRQILGQKVEFLVSFYNNEISEKSEIFDDQFSVERPDGSNFTLKIRSTKLEDSAMYFCASSLAGELPNEQFFGPGTRLTVL.

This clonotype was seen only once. The CDR3 is CASSYSAGSPPWEQYF. In DNA, the CDR3 is TGTGCCAGCAGTTACTCGGCGGGCAGCCCCCCTTGGGAGCAGTACTTC. V is TRBV6-5 and J is TRBJ2-7; D is perhaps TRBD2 (5 bases). CDR3 length equals 16 residues. Germline CDR1 MNHEY, CDR2 SVGAGI. V lost 0 bases and J lost 7, with 19 bases in between.

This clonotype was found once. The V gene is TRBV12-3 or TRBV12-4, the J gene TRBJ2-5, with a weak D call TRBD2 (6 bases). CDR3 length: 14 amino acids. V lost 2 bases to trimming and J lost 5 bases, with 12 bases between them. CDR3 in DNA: TGTGCCAGCAGTTTACGATTGGGAGGTGAGACCCAGTACTTC. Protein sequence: CASSLRLGGETQYF.

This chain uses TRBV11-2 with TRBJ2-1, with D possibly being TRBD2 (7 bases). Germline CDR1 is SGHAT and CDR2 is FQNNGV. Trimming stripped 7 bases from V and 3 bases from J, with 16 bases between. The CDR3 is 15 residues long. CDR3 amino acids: CASINHREGYNEQFF. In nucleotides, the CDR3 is TGTGCCAGCATCAATCACAGGGAGGGCTACAATGAGCAGTTCTTC.